Following are 32 T cell receptor beta chains from one sample sequenced in a study of graft-versus-host responses after intestinal transplantation. The time point is: postoperative day 105 after intestinal transplantation (dayNNNN = postoperative day). Graft tissue processing released intraepithelial and lamina propria lymphocytes. Profiled with immunoSEQ multiplex PCR; TCRdb holds only in-frame clones, not every one. In the table there are some 4,000 clones, roughly 84% of which are singletons. The sequencing used ileum tissue, collected 105 days after intestinal transplantation. The source is a human patient who received an intestinal transplant, so some T cells may come from the graft donor.

The V and J genes are TRBV18 and TRBJ2-3; D is uncertain. The CDR3 is made up of 12 amino acids. V lost 6 bases and J 2 bases, leaving 6 bases between the germline ends. The germline CDR1 and CDR2 sequences are KGHSH and LQKENI. The DNA of the CDR3 is TGTGCCAGCTCTTCGAACACAGATACGCAGTATTTT. Protein product: CASSSNTDTQYF.

Only a few counts were recorded for this clone. This chain links TRBV28 with TRBJ2-7, with a weak D call TRBD1 (8 bases). V was cut by 2 bases and J by 6 bases, with 14 bases left in between. Germline V lookup: CDR1 MDHEN, CDR2 SYDVKM. The CDR3 is 14 residues long. The DNA for the CDR3 is TGTGCCAGCAGTTTAAGATACAGGGGGGGCGAGCAGTACTTC. It specifies CASSLRYRGGEQYF.

V gene TRBV23-1 combines with J gene TRBJ2-5; the D gene is possibly TRBD1 (5 bases). TRBV23-1 is an open reading frame whose function is uncertain. The CDR3 sequence is 13 residues long. The V gene lost 2 bases and the J gene lost 3 bases, with 7 bases spanning the gap. Here the CDR3 DNA reads TGCGCCAGCAGTCAAAGGGGCGAAGAGACCCAGTACTTC. This gives the protein CASSQRGEETQYF.

DNA of the CDR3: TGTGCCAGCAGTGAATACAATGAGCAGTTCTTC. Protein sequence: CASSEYNEQFF. V is TRBV25-1 and J is TRBJ2-1, with D uncertain. The germline V gene has CDR1 MGHDK and CDR2 SYGVNS. There are 11 residues in the CDR3. The germline V and J ends were trimmed by 0 bases and 6 bases, with 0 bases remaining between them.

The chain employs TRBV5-1 and TRBJ2-1; D perhaps matches TRBD1 (5 bases). CDR1 SGHRS and CDR2 YFSETQ come from the germline V gene. The V end was cut by 9 bases, the J end by 2 bases, with 12 bases between. This CDR3 is built from 13 residues. CDR3: CANPGAAYNEQFF. In DNA, the CDR3 is TGCGCCAACCCTGGGGCAGCCTACAATGAGCAGTTCTTC. The full variable domain, with the rest looked up from reference TRBV5-1 and TRBJ2-1, is KAGVTQTPRYLIKTRGQQVTLSCSPISGHRSVSWYQQTPGQGLQFLFEYFSETQRNKGNFPGRFSGRQFSNSRSEMNVSTLELGDSALYLCANPGAAYNEQFFGPGTRLTVL.

This clone has just one count. The chain has TRBV7-2 and TRBJ1-5; TRBD1 agrees at 7 bases. The CDR3 length is 14 residues. The V gene end was trimmed by 4 bases and the J gene end by 2 bases; junction bases not matched to a gene: 2. Germline CDR1 reads SGHTA; CDR2 reads FQGNSA. CDR3 nucleotides: TGTGCCAGCAGCTACACAGGGGGCAATCAGCCCCAGCATTTT. This codes for CASSYTGGNQPQHF.

This chain links TRBV7-6 with TRBJ2-5; D is possibly TRBD2 (7 bases). Trimming stripped 5 bases from V and 3 bases from J, with 13 bases between. Germline loops: CDR1 SGHVS, CDR2 FNYEAQ. This CDR3 is built from 14 residues. DNA of the CDR3: TGTGCCAGCAGCCAGGGAGGGGGGAAAGAGACCCAGTACTTC. Encoded protein: CASSQGGGKETQYF. Looking up the rest from reference TRBV7-6 and TRBJ2-5 gives the full variable domain: GAGVSQSPRYKVTKRGQDVALRCDPISGHVSLYWYRQALGQGPEFLTYFNYEAQQDKSGLPNDRFSAERPEGSISTLTIQRTEQRDSAMYRCASSQGGGKETQYFGPGTRLLVL.

By share, this clone ranks as large. This chain connects TRBV21-1 to TRBJ2-3; the D segment call TRBD1 is taken from the table without a DNA check. TRBV21-1 counts as a pseudogene. The CDR3 spans 15 residues. The CDR3 here is CASSKDRGRTDTQYF. The CDR3 DNA reads TGTGCCAGCAGCAAAGACAGGGGGCGCACAGATACGCAGTATTTT.

J is TRBJ2-7 and V is TRBV7-2; 12 nucleotides agree with TRBD2. The CDR3 sequence is 15 residues long. V gave up 6 bases and J gave up 0 bases; unmatched junction bases: 3. Germline V gene lookup returns CDR1 SGHTA and CDR2 FQGNSA. DNA of the CDR3: TGTGCCAGCAGACTGACTAGCGGGGGCTCCTACGAGCAGTACTTC. This codes for CASRLTSGGSYEQYF.

The chain has TRBV5-1 and TRBJ2-2, with unresolved D. There are 13 residues in the CDR3. CDR1 SGHRS and CDR2 YFSETQ come from the germline V gene. Trimming cost V 1 base and J 0 bases, with 1 base left between them. The CDR3 sequence: CASSLTNTGELFF. The CDR3 region has the DNA TGCGCCAGCAGCTTGACGAACACCGGGGAGCTGTTTTTT. Combining the CDR3 with reference TRBV5-1 and TRBJ2-2 gives the whole variable domain KAGVTQTPRYLIKTRGQQVTLSCSPISGHRSVSWYQQTPGQGLQFLFEYFSETQRNKGNFPGRFSGRQFSNSRSEMNVSTLELGDSALYLCASSLTNTGELFFGEGSRLTVL.

This clone turned up a few times. This chain joins TRBV10-2 and TRBJ1-1; TRBD1 matches at 8 bases. The CDR3 is 14 residues long. After removal of 6 bases from V and 2 bases from J, the junction contained 5 bases not matched to a gene. Germline CDR1 and CDR2: WSHSY and SAAADI. CDR3 in DNA: TGCGCCAGCAGGGACAGGGAGGGTAACACTGAAGCTTTCTTT. It translates to CASRDREGNTEAFF.

V gene TRBV6-1 combines with J gene TRBJ1-1, with 8 bases matching TRBD1. Germline CDR1 reads MNHNS; CDR2 reads SASEGT. This CDR3 is built from 14 residues. The junction had 6 bases not matched to a gene; V was cut back by 3 bases and J by 6 bases. DNA of the CDR3: TGTGCCAGCAGTGATGGACAGGGTTACGCTGAAGCTTTCTTT. Amino acid sequence: CASSDGQGYAEAFF.

V and J are TRBV15 and TRBJ2-2; the D gene is possibly TRBD2 (7 bases). CDR3 length: 15 amino acids. Per the germline V gene, CDR1 is LNHNV and CDR2 is YYDKDF (reference sequence). Deletions cut 3 bases from V and 6 bases from J, with 14 bases between. DNA for the CDR3: TGTGCCACCAGCAGGCTAGCGGAGGGGGCCGGGGAGCTGTTTTTT. Translated, it gives CATSRLAEGAGELFF. Looking up the rest from reference TRBV15 and TRBJ2-2 gives the full variable domain: DAMVIQNPRYQVTQFGKPVTLSCSQTLNHNVMYWYQQKSSQAPKLLFHYYDKDFNNEADTPDNFQSRRPNTSFCFLDIRSPGLGDTAMYLCATSRLAEGAGELFFGEGSRLTVL.

The chain is built from TRBV15 and TRBJ2-1; tentative D call: TRBD2 (5 bases). V lost 4 bases to trimming and J lost 9 bases, with 19 bases between them. The CDR3 is made up of 15 amino acids. Germline CDR1 is LNHNV and CDR2 is YYDKDF (reference sequence). CDR3 protein: CATSMDLGKIREQFF. DNA for the CDR3: TGTGCCACCAGCATGGACTTGGGCAAAATCCGTGAGCAGTTCTTC. The whole variable domain, remainder taken from reference TRBV15 and TRBJ2-1, is DAMVIQNPRYQVTQFGKPVTLSCSQTLNHNVMYWYQQKSSQAPKLLFHYYDKDFNNEADTPDNFQSRRPNTSFCFLDIRSPGLGDTAMYLCATSMDLGKIREQFFGPGTRLTVL.

The V and J genes are TRBV7-2 and TRBJ1-1; D uncertain. Germline CDR1 SGHTA, CDR2 FQGNSA. The CDR3 is 16 residues long. Trimming removed 2 bases from V and 0 bases from J, with 13 bases in between. DNA for the CDR3: TGTGCCAGCAGCTTACTCGTCTCTGTCCTGAACACTGAAGCTTTCTTT. It encodes CASSLLVSVLNTEAFF.

The CDR3 is CASSGYRGGNSPLHF. Here the CDR3 DNA reads TGTGCCAGCAGTGGCTACAGGGGCGGGAATTCACCCCTCCACTTT. V is TRBV2 and J is TRBJ1-6, with 7 bases matching TRBD1. Trimming cost V 4 bases and J 7 bases; bases outside gene matches: 7. CDR1 SNHLY and CDR2 FYNNEI come from the germline V gene. This CDR3 region has 15 residues.

The chain links TRBV10-3 to TRBJ2-1, with 14 bases matching TRBD2. With 1 base clipped from V and 4 bases from J, the junction kept 15 bases outside the gene matches. Germline CDR1 ENHRY, CDR2 SYGVKD. The CDR3 consists of 21 residues. CDR3 amino acids: CAISEFGPKGLAGASYNEQFF. The CDR3, as DNA: TGTGCCATCAGTGAGTTCGGTCCCAAGGGACTAGCGGGAGCTTCGTACAATGAGCAGTTCTTC.

A single count supports this clone. The rearrangement joins TRBV5-6 to TRBJ2-7; 9 nucleotides match TRBD1. The germline V gene encodes CDR1 SGHDT and CDR2 YYEEEE. The CDR3 is 14 residues long. Trimming at V came to 4 bases and at J to 3 bases, leaving 5 bases not matched to a gene. The CDR3 DNA reads TGTGCCAGCAGCGTCGGGACAGGGCTCTACGAGCAGTACTTC. Its protein is CASSVGTGLYEQYF.

This clone was picked up a small number of times. The V gene is TRBV6-1, the J gene TRBJ2-7, with a tentative D call TRBD1 (6 bases). Between the trimmed V and J ends, which lost 3 bases and 3 bases, there was a span of 6 bases. This CDR3 region has 12 residues. The V gene's germline CDR1 is MNHNS and CDR2 SASEGT. Here the CDR3 DNA reads TGTGCCAGCAGTGACAGGGGCTACGAGCAGTACTTC. Amino acid sequence: CASSDRGYEQYF.

V gene TRBV25-1 combines with J gene TRBJ2-7; 8 nucleotides agree with TRBD1. Germline V gene lookup returns CDR1 MGHDK and CDR2 SYGVNS. The CDR3 extends over 17 amino acids. Trimming took 2 bases from V and 2 from J; bases not matched to a gene: 11. The chain's CDR3 is CASSEGPTGQDTYEQYF. The DNA for the CDR3 is TGTGCCAGCAGTGAAGGTCCAACGGGACAGGACACCTACGAGCAGTACTTC.

This clone showed up just once. This rearrangement joins TRBV28 to TRBJ2-5; 8 nucleotides agree with TRBD1. Trimming at V came to 2 bases and at J to 6 bases, leaving 5 bases not matched to a gene. This CDR3 has 14 amino acids. Per germline, CDR1 MDHEN and CDR2 SYDVKM. This chain's CDR3 is CASSLGQGGQTQYF. CDR3 DNA sequence: TGTGCCAGCAGTTTAGGACAGGGAGGACAGACCCAGTACTTC.

V gene TRBV19 combines with J gene TRBJ2-3, with D tentatively TRBD1 (7 bases). Germline assignment: CDR1 LNHDA and CDR2 SQIVND (reference sequence). Between the trimmed V and J ends, which lost 6 bases and 1 base, there was a span of 11 bases. This CDR3 region has 14 residues. For the CDR3, the DNA is TGTGCCAGTAGCCAGGGGGGCGGCACAGATACGCAGTATTTT. The encoded protein is CASSQGGGTDTQYF. Based on the CDR3 plus reference TRBV19 and TRBJ2-3, the full variable domain is DGGITQSPKYLFRKEGQNVTLSCEQNLNHDAMYWYRQDPGQGLRLIYYSQIVNDFQKGDIAEGYSVSREKKESFPLTVTSAQKNPTAFYLCASSQGGGTDTQYFGPGTRLTVL.

The chain employs TRBV29-1 and TRBJ2-7; the D is unclear. Germline V gene data show CDR1 as SQVTM and CDR2 as ANQGSEA. The CDR3 sequence is 10 residues long. Between the trimmed V and J ends, which lost 3 bases and 2 bases, there was a span of 2 bases. The CDR3 spells CSVDPYEQYF. CDR3 bases: TGCAGCGTTGACCCCTACGAGCAGTACTTC.

This clone has just one count. Given a far larger clone just one base away, this is likely a sequencing read error. The same CDR3 also results from other DNA sequences found in this sample. This chain uses TRBV25-1 with TRBJ2-5; no clear D gene. The CDR3 length is 10 residues. V lost 3 bases, J lost 5 bases, and 1 base lay in between. The germline V gene has CDR1 MGHDK and CDR2 SYGVNS. This CDR3 is CASSEETQYF. The DNA for the CDR3 is TGTGCCAGCAGTGAGGAGACCCAGTACTTC.

This chain uses TRBV6-5 with TRBJ2-7; D call uncertain. Germline V gene data show CDR1 as MNHEY and CDR2 as SVGAGI. V dropped 3 bases and J dropped 3 bases, with 9 bases sitting between them. There are 13 residues in the CDR3. CDR3 DNA sequence: TGTGCCAGCAGTTATGGGGAAGGCTACGAGCAGTACTTC. Encoded protein: CASSYGEGYEQYF.

The chain joins TRBV5-6 to TRBJ1-5; a weak D match, TRBD1 (5 bases). This CDR3 spans 16 amino acids. CDR1 and CDR2 from the germline V gene are SGHDT and YYEEEE. Trimming took off 0 bases at V and 5 bases at J, with 15 bases between the two ends. In nucleotides, the CDR3 is TGTGCCAGCAGCTTGGCAAGTCAGGGACTGGATCAGCCCCAGCATTTT. This gives the protein CASSLASQGLDQPQHF.

The chain recombines TRBV27 with TRBJ2-5; 9 nucleotides agree with TRBD1. Germline V gives CDR1 MNHEY, CDR2 SMNVEV (reference sequence). The CDR3 has 14 amino acids. Unmatched junction bases numbered 5, after V lost 6 bases and J lost 3 bases. The CDR3 DNA follows: TGTGCCAGCAGGCTTGGGACAGGGAAAGAGACCCAGTACTTC. Amino acid sequence: CASRLGTGKETQYF.

J is TRBJ2-3 and V is TRBV30; 9 bases map to TRBD2. With V trimmed by 0 bases and J by 4 bases, 5 bases remained unmatched. CDR1 and CDR2 from the germline V gene are GTSNPN and SVGIG (reference sequence). The CDR3 contains 15 residues. The CDR3 sequence: CAWSVRAGGPDTQYF. In DNA form, the CDR3 reads TGTGCCTGGAGTGTACGGGCGGGGGGGCCAGATACGCAGTATTTT.

This clone has a handful of counts. This chain joins TRBV6-1 and TRBJ1-3; D not certain. V was clipped by 0 bases and J by 0 bases, with 9 bases between them. The germline CDR1 and CDR2 sequences are MNHNS and SASEGT. There are 16 residues in the CDR3. The CDR3 loop is CASSEAPEHSGNTIYF. CDR3 DNA sequence: TGTGCCAGCAGTGAAGCACCGGAGCACTCTGGAAACACCATATATTTT.

V gene TRBV27 combines with J gene TRBJ1-4, with 7 bases identical to TRBD1. The CDR3 is 16 amino acids. V shed 3 bases and J 2 bases; nucleotides not matched to a gene: 6. The germline gives CDR1 MNHEY, CDR2 SMNVEV (reference sequence). CDR3 in amino acids: CASSFGVGGTNEKLFF. DNA of the CDR3: TGTGCCAGCAGTTTTGGTGTAGGGGGCACTAATGAAAAACTGTTTTTT.

The chain joins TRBV25-1 to TRBJ1-5; 10 nucleotides align to TRBD1. The V gene end was trimmed by 4 bases and the J gene end by 3 bases; junction bases not matched to a gene: 6. The CDR3 has 16 residues. CDR1 and CDR2 (germline): MGHDK, SYGVNS. CDR3 in amino acids: CASSGPGTGANQPQHF. In nucleotides, the CDR3 is TGTGCCAGCAGTGGTCCGGGGACAGGGGCCAATCAGCCCCAGCATTTT.

The J gene is TRBJ2-1, the V gene TRBV11-1; 8 bases fit TRBD2. Germline CDR1 is SGHAT and CDR2 is FQDESV (reference sequence). The CDR3 runs 14 residues. The junction had 1 base not matched to a gene; V was cut back by 3 bases and J by 3 bases. The CDR3 DNA sequence: TGTGCCAGCAGCTTCGGGACTAGCTACAATGAGCAGTTCTTC. This gives the protein CASSFGTSYNEQFF.